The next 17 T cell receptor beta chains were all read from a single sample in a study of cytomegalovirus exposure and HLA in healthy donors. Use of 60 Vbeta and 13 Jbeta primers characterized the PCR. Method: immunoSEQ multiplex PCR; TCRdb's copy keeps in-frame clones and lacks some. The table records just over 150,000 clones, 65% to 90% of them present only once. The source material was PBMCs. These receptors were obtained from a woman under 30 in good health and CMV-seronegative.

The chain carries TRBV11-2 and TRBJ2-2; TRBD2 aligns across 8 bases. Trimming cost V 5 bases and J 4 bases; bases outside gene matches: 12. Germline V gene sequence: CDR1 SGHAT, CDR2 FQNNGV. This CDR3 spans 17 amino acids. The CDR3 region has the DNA TGTGCCAGCAGCATCTCACCGGTACTAGCGGTCACCGGGGAGCTGTTTTTT. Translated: CASSISPVLAVTGELFF.

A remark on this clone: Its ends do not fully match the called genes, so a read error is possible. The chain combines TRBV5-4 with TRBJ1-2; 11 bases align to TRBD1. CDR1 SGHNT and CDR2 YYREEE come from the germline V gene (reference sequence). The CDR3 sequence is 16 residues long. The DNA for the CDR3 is TGTGCCAGCAGCTCTGGGGGGGACAGGGGGAACTCTGGCTACACCTTC. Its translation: CASSSGGDRGNSGYTF. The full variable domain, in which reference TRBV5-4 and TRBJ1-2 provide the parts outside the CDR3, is ETGVTQSPTHLIKTRGQQVTLRCSSQSGHNTVSWYQQALGQGPQFIFQYYREEENGRGNFPPRFSGLQFPNYSSELNVNALELDDSALYLCASSSGGDRGNSGYTFGSGTRLTVV.

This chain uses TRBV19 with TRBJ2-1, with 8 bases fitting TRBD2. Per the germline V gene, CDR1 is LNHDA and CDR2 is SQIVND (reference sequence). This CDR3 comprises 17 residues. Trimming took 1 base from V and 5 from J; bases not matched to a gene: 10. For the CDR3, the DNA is TGTGCCAGTAGTATAGCCCCAGCGGGGGAGGTCGACAATGAGCAGTTCTTC. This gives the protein CASSIAPAGEVDNEQFF.

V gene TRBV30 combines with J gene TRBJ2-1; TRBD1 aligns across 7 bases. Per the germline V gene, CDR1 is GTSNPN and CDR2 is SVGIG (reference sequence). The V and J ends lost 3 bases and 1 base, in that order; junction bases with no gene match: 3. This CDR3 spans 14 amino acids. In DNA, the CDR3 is TGTGCCTGGAGAGACAGGGAGTCCTACAATGAGCAGTTCTTC. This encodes CAWRDRESYNEQFF.

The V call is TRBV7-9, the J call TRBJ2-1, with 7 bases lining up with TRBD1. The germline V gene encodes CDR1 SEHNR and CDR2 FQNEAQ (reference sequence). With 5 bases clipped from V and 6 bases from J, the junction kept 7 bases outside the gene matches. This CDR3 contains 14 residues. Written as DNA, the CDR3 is TGTGCCAGCAGCGAACAGGGGCCTTCCAATGAGCAGTTCTTC. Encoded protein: CASSEQGPSNEQFF.

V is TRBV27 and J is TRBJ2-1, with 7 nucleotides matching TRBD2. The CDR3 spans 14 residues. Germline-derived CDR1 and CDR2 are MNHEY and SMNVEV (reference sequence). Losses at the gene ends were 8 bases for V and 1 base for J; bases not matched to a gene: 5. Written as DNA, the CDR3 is TGTGCCAGCCGGAGACTAGCATCCTACAATGAGCAGTTCTTC. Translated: CASRRLASYNEQFF.

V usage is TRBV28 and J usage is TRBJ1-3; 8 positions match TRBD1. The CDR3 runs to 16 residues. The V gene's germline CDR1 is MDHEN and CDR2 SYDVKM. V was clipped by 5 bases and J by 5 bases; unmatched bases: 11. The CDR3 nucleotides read TGTGCCAGCAGTGAATGGACAGGGTCGCTGAGAAACACCATATATTTT. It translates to CASSEWTGSLRNTIYF.

The DNA of the CDR3 is TGTGCCAGCAGCGCCCTTGTGGGGGGGACAGATACGCAGTATTTT. Residues: CASSALVGGTDTQYF. This chain connects TRBV9 to TRBJ2-3; 7 positions match TRBD2. The V and J ends lost 3 bases and 3 bases, in that order; junction bases with no gene match: 7. Germline V gene data show CDR1 as SGDLS and CDR2 as YYNGEE. This CDR3 is 15 amino acids long.

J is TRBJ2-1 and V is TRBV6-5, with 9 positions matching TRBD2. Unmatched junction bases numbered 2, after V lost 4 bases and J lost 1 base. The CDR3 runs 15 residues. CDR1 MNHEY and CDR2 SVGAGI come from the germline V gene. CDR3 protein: CASSSTSGSYNEQFF. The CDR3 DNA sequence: TGTGCCAGCAGTTCGACTAGCGGATCCTACAATGAGCAGTTCTTC.

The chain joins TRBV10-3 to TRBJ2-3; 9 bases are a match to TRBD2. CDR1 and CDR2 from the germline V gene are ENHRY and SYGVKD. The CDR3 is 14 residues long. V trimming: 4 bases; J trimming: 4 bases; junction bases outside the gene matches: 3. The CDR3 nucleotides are TGTGCCATCAGTGGGGCGGGGGGGGCAGATACGCAGTATTTT. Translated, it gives CAISGAGGADTQYF.

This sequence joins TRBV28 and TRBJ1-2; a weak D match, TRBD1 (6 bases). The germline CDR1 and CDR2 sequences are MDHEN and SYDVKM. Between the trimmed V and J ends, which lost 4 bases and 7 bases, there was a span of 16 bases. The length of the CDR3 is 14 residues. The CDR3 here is CASSSYSRGIGYTF. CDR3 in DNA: TGTGCCAGCAGTTCTTACTCCAGGGGAATTGGCTACACCTTC.

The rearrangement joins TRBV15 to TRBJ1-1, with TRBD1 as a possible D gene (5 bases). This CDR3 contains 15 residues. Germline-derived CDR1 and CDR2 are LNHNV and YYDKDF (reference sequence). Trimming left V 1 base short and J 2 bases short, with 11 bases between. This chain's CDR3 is CATSRVVGGNTEAFF. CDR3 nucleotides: TGTGCCACCAGCAGAGTAGTGGGGGGTAACACTGAAGCTTTCTTT.

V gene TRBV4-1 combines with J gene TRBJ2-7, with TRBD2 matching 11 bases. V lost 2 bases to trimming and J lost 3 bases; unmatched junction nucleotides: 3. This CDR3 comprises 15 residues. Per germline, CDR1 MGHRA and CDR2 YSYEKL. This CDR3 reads CASSQLAGGVYEQYF. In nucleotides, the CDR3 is TGCGCCAGCAGCCAATTAGCGGGGGGGGTCTACGAGCAGTACTTC.

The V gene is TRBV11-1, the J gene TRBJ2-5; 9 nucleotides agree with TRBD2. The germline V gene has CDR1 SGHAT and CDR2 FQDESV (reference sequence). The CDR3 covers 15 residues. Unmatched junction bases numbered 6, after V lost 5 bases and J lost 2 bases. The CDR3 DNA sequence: TGTGCCAGCAGCCCTAGCGGGAACCTACAAGAGACCCAGTACTTC. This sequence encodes CASSPSGNLQETQYF.

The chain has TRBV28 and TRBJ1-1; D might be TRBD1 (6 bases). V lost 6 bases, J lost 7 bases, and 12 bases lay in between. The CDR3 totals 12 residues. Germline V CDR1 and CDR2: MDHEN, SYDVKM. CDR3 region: CASRGDKFEAFF. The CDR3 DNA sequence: TGTGCCAGCAGAGGGGACAAGTTTGAAGCTTTCTTT.

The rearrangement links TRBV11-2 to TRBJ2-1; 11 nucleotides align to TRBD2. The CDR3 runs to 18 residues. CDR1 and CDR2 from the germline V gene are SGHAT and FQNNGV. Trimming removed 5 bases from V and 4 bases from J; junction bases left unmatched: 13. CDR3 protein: CASSPGTSGQKKYNEQFF. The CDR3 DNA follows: TGTGCCAGCAGCCCCGGGACTAGCGGCCAAAAAAAATACAATGAGCAGTTCTTC.

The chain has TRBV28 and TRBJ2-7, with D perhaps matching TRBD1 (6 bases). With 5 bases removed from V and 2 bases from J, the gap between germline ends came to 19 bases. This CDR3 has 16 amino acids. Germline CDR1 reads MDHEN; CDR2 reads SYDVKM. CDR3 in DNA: TGTGCCAGCAGTCACTCTAGGGGGTATCGAGCCTACGAGCAGTACTTC. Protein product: CASSHSRGYRAYEQYF.